This TCR beta chain was sequenced for a study of cytomegalovirus exposure and HLA in healthy donors. Study findings and constraints: Both high specificity and high sensitivity reportedly marked the classifier's diagnosis of cytomegalovirus status.

PCR used 60 Vbeta primers and 13 Jbeta primers. Assay: immunoSEQ multiplex PCR; the TCRdb copy retains only in-frame clones and omits some. The table has about 280,000 clones, approximately 90% seen once. Germline CDR1 PRHDT, CDR2 FYEKMQ (reference sequence). This CDR3 has 19 amino acids. After removal of 5 bases from V and 6 bases from J, the junction contained 17 bases not matched to a gene. Regarding this clone: Its antigen is as yet unknown.

This sequence joins TRBV13 and TRBJ2-1; 12 bases are a match to TRBD2. The sample consisted of PBMCs. This clonotype was obtained from a woman aged 18 to 35 in good health and CMV-seronegative. CDR3 nucleotides: TGTGCCAGCAGCCCCGGAGTCCTAGCGGGGGGGCCGCGTGGCAATGAGCAGTTCTTC. Translating it yields CASSPGVLAGGPRGNEQFF.